The TCR beta chain described here comes from a study of blood T cell repertoires in COVID-19. Background on the study: Material from acute and convalescent COVID-19 was sourced from the United States, Italy and Spain. PBMCs, B-cell-depleted T cells, or T cells provided the cDNA or gDNA that made up the material.

This clone has only one observation. In the study's own analysis: The assay estimated nucleated cells by amplifying reference gene primers. The table came from immunoSEQ multiplex PCR; TCRdb's copy has only in-frame clones and leaves some out. The V and J calls and clone size were taken over from that table, and D and trimming were inferred from the DNA. The data hold about 83,000 clones, with roughly 90% observed a single time. The V gene lost 6 bases and the J gene lost 2 bases, with 15 bases spanning the gap. The CDR3 runs 15 residues. The germline CDR1 and CDR2 sequences are MDHEN and SYDVKM. The receptor was isolated from a woman older than 75 with active or convalescent COVID-19. The material sequenced was peripheral blood. V and J are TRBV28 and TRBJ2-3; D is possibly TRBD1 (6 bases). For the CDR3, the DNA is TGTGCCAGCAGCCCCGGGACATCGGTCACAGATACGCAGTATTTT. Translating it yields CASSPGTSVTDTQYF.